This T cell receptor beta chain appears in the sequencing data of a study of shared clonotypes between healthy human individuals. Data came from immunoSEQ multiplex PCR; TCRdb stores just in-frame clones and leaves some out. The repertoire holds some 1,900,000 clones, with 85% to 95% as singletons. Positively selected for CCR7, the CD45RO-negative cells used as naive CD8 cells excluded terminally differentiated effector memory CD45RA+ cells. Per the germline V gene, CDR1 is MNHEY and CDR2 is SMNVEV (reference sequence). The CDR3 extends over 11 amino acids. Trimming left V 7 bases short and J 2 bases short, with 5 bases between. Only a few counts were recorded for this clone.

This chain uses TRBV27 with TRBJ1-1; D gene unclear. This sequence was found in a man aged 18 to 29 in good health. Material for sequencing was naive CD8+ T cells sorted from blood. The CDR3 coding sequence is TGTGCCAGCAAACGTAACACTGAAGCTTTCTTT. This translates into CASKRNTEAFF.